This TCR beta chain is drawn from a study of T cells after yellow fever vaccination. Overall study results and limits: Contaminants from the bulk population, in the form of abundant clonotypes, could be found in FACS-sorted repertoires.

Note on this clonotype: Its specificity is not known.

Synthesis of TCR cDNA relied on 5'RACE template switching, which attached a universal primer site and UMIs. One entry per CDR3 protein results from TCRdb running MiXCR on the 5' RACE reads. The data contain approximately 70,000 distinct CDR3 sequences, more than 5.5% of them seen just once; the ten biggest clones take up approximately 30%. The V and J ends lost 5 bases and 6 bases, in that order; junction bases with no gene match: 4. This CDR3 contains 14 residues. The rearrangement links TRBV12-3 or TRBV12-4 to TRBJ2-1; 10 bases match TRBD1. The receptor was isolated from a man between 18 and 35 years old who received the YFV17D yellow fever vaccine. The sequenced sample was CD8+ T cells sorted from PBMCs, obtained 10 to 11 days after the first yellow fever vaccination. Written as DNA, the CDR3 is TGTGCCAGCAGTACGGGGACAGGGGTCAATGAGCAGTTCTTC. Protein: CASSTGTGVNEQFF.